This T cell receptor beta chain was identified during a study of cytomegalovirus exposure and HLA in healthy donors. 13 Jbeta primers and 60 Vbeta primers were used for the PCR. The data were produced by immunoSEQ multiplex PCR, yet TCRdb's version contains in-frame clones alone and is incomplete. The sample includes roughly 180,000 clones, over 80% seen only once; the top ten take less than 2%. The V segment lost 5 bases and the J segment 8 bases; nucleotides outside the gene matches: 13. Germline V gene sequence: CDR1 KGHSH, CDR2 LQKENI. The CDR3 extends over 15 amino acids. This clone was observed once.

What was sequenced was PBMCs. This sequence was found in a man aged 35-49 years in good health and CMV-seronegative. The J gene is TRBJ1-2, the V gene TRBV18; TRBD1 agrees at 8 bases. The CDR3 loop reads CASSTRQGPEGGYTF. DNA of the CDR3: TGTGCCAGCTCAACCCGACAGGGGCCCGAAGGCGGCTACACCTTC.